One TCR beta chain is described in this entry. Its antigen remains unknown. This entry comes from a study of shared clonotypes between healthy human individuals. Study information: CD8 memory received one plate per donor, CD8 naive two, CD4 memory three and CD4 naive three. Study-wide points: Large sequencing depth failed to make sorted-subset sequencing complete, rarefaction showed.

Libraries were prepared by immunoSEQ multiplex PCR; TCRdb keeps only in-frame clonotypes and omits some of them. The data show 950,000 to 1,200,000 clones, 70% to 80% seen once. The healthy adult donors were HIV-negative and reported no recent acute infections or vaccinations. Each sample came from a Caucasian adult donor living in Nashville, Tennessee. This sequence was found in a man in his late teens or twenties in good health. Some clones in this sample may be carry-over from other donors' samples. Sequenced material: memory CD4+ T cells from PBMCs. As to subset: CD45RA-negative fraction.

CDR3 loop: CASSVGLTDTQYF. CDR3 nucleotide sequence: TGTGCCAGCAGTGTGGGTCTCACAGATACGCAGTATTTT. The J gene is TRBJ2-3, the V gene TRBV2; D remains unclear. Germline CDR1 and CDR2: SNHLY and FYNNEI. CDR3 size: 13 residues. V was clipped by 4 bases and J by 2 bases, with 7 bases between them.